The 30 T cell receptor beta chains in this list originate from one sample, sequenced in a study of molecular identifiers for immune sequencing clone quantification. TCRdb reprocessed the PCR reads via MiXCR and lists one record per CDR3 protein. Of about 640,000 distinct CDR3 sequences listed, 20% are singletons. Input material: naive CD8+ T cells from blood, with Jurkat cell RNA spiked in. The subset is: FACS-sorted CD8+CD4-CCR7+CD45RA+ naive T cells. These TCRs come from a human donor in good health. Some libraries in this study had Jurkat cell RNA spiked in.

This clonotype has a count of ten or more. V gene TRBV2 combines with J gene TRBJ1-2; D is ambiguous. This CDR3 has 14 residues. V was clipped by 8 bases and J by 3 bases, with 16 bases between them. From germline, CDR1 is SNHLY and CDR2 FYNNEI. The CDR3 reads CASFKSQQDYGYTF. The CDR3 DNA reads as TGTGCCAGCTTTAAGTCCCAGCAAGACTATGGCTACACCTTC.

A few counts support this clonotype. The chain has TRBV12-3 or TRBV12-4 and TRBJ2-7; D is undetermined. Trimming left V 6 bases short and J 7 bases short, with 10 bases between. The CDR3 is 11 amino acids. In DNA, the CDR3 is TGTGCCAGCAGACACTATGAGGAGCAGTACTTC. It yields the protein CASRHYEEQYF.

This clonotype was seen a handful of times. A junction end diverges from the germline sequence, so it may reflect a read error. The chain links TRBV10-2 to TRBJ1-2; 9 positions match TRBD1. The germline CDR1 and CDR2 sequences are WSHSY and SAAADI. The CDR3 extends over 11 amino acids. The CDR3 loop is CASSEGTGQHF. CDR3 nucleotide sequence: TGCGCCAGCAGTGAGGGGACAGGGCAACACTTC.

This clonotype was counted between two and nine times. The chain carries TRBV12-3 or TRBV12-4 and TRBJ1-1; D possibly corresponds to TRBD1 (6 bases). V gave up 2 bases and J gave up 10 bases, with 14 bases separating them. The CDR3 loop spans 13 amino acids. The CDR3 bases are TGTGCCAGCAGTTTATGGGGGGCCGGTGGAGCTTTCTTT. As protein: CASSLWGAGGAFF.

Many counts were recorded for this clonotype. The rearrangement joins TRBV2 to TRBJ2-2; 11 nucleotides agree with TRBD2. J lost 5 bases, V lost 7 bases, and 15 bases had no gene match. Looked up from germline, CDR1 is SNHLY and CDR2 is FYNNEI. CDR3 length equals 18 residues. CDR3 in amino acids: CASTPRSGTSGITGELFF. The CDR3 coding sequence is TGTGCCAGCACTCCCCGGTCGGGGACTAGCGGTATAACCGGGGAGCTGTTTTTT.

This clonotype occurred many times. This chain links TRBV29-1 with TRBJ2-3; TRBD2 matches 13 bases. The CDR3 is 15 amino acids. Looked up from germline, CDR1 is SQVTM and CDR2 is ANQGSEA. The V gene end was trimmed by 4 bases and the J gene end by 2 bases; junction bases not matched to a gene: 3. The CDR3 here is CSVVGLAGPTDTQYF. The CDR3 DNA sequence: TGCAGCGTTGTGGGACTAGCGGGGCCCACAGATACGCAGTATTTT.

This clonotype has ten or more counts. J is TRBJ2-5 and V is TRBV7-3; 9 bases match TRBD2. The V gene's germline CDR1 is SGHTA and CDR2 FQGTGA. V shed 2 bases, J shed 5 bases, and the junction held 9 bases outside the gene matches. The CDR3 runs to 16 residues. In nucleotides, the CDR3 is TGTGCCAGCAGCTTAGTTGGCGGGAGGGTCGGGGAGACCCAGTACTTC. This translates into CASSLVGGRVGETQYF.

V is TRBV20-1 and J is TRBJ2-1; TRBD2 aligns across 13 bases. V shed 5 bases, J shed 9 bases, and the junction held 7 bases outside the gene matches. The CDR3 extends over 14 amino acids. The germline V gene encodes CDR1 DFQATT and CDR2 SNEGSKA (reference sequence). This chain's CDR3 is CSAEGLAGVIEQFF. The CDR3 region has the DNA TGCAGTGCTGAAGGACTAGCGGGAGTTATTGAGCAGTTCTTC.

This clonotype was recorded at least ten times. The V and J genes are TRBV28 and TRBJ2-3, with D possibly being TRBD2 (5 bases). The CDR3 contains 19 residues. V was cut by 1 base and J by 0 bases, with 20 bases left in between. CDR1 and CDR2 (germline): MDHEN, SYDVKM. The CDR3 DNA reads as TGTGCCAGCAGTTTATCTACTACCGGTTTCGGCGGGAGCACAGATACGCAGTATTTT. This translates into CASSLSTTGFGGSTDTQYF.

Ten or more counts support this clonotype. The rearrangement links TRBV4-1 to TRBJ1-5; D unresolved. Germline CDR1 reads MGHRA; CDR2 reads YSYEKL. The CDR3 sequence is 15 residues long. Trimming took 1 base from V and 4 from J, leaving 11 bases between them. This CDR3 is CASSQGQLVNQPQHF. In DNA, the CDR3 is TGCGCCAGCAGCCAAGGCCAGCTCGTTAATCAGCCCCAGCATTTT.

On this clonotype itself: A read error may be the cause here, since a much bigger clone is one base away. This chain uses TRBV27 with TRBJ1-1; tentative D call: TRBD1 (5 bases). Germline V gene data show CDR1 as MNHEY and CDR2 as SMNVEV (reference sequence). This CDR3 region has 13 residues. The CDR3 nucleotides read TGTGCCAGCGGTTTACAGGCCCACACTGAAGCTTTCTTT. Translated, it gives CASGLQAHTEAFF.

As concerns this clonotype: This may stem from a read error, because a much larger clone lies one nucleotide away. CDR3 sequence (DNA): TGCAGCGTTGTAGAGGGGACAGGGGGTTCTGGGGCCAACGTCCTGACTTTC. It encodes CSVVEGTGGSGANVLTF. V usage is TRBV29-1 and J usage is TRBJ2-6, with 11 positions matching TRBD1. CDR3 length: 17 amino acids. J was trimmed by 1 base and V by 4 bases; bases with no gene match: 6. CDR1 and CDR2 from the germline V gene are SQVTM and ANQGSEA.

Note on this clonotype: A much more abundant neighbour one base away suggests this may be a read error. The chain employs TRBV24-1 and TRBJ2-2, with D hard to call. This CDR3 has 14 residues. The germline gives CDR1 KGHDR, CDR2 SFDVKD. CDR3 sequence (DNA): TGTGCCGCCAGTGACCGGACGGGCCCCGGGGAGCTGTTTTTT. Translation: CAASDRTGPGELFF.

The sample holds a few counts of this clonotype. The chain recombines TRBV5-4 with TRBJ2-2; no clear D gene. Trimming pared 0 bases from V and 4 bases from J, leaving 4 bases between. The CDR3 has 13 amino acids. Germline CDR1 SGHNT, CDR2 YYREEE (reference sequence). The CDR3 here is CASSLAATGELFF. CDR3 coding DNA: TGTGCCAGCAGCTTGGCGGCCACCGGGGAGCTGTTTTTT. Full variable domain (missing parts from reference TRBV5-4 and TRBJ2-2): ETGVTQSPTHLIKTRGQQVTLRCSSQSGHNTVSWYQQALGQGPQFIFQYYREEENGRGNFPPRFSGLQFPNYSSELNVNALELDDSALYLCASSLAATGELFFGEGSRLTVL.

This clonotype was counted ten times or more. V usage is TRBV9 and J usage is TRBJ2-2, with 8 positions matching TRBD1. Germline CDR1 SGDLS, CDR2 YYNGEE. V was clipped by 3 bases and J by 3 bases; unmatched bases: 7. The CDR3 consists of 16 residues. This CDR3 reads CASSADPGQDTGELFF. The CDR3 DNA is TGTGCCAGCAGCGCCGATCCGGGACAGGACACCGGGGAGCTGTTTTTT.

This clonotype was recorded at least ten times. The V and J genes are TRBV30 and TRBJ2-3; TRBD2 matches at 11 bases. This CDR3 is 13 amino acids long. Germline assignment: CDR1 GTSNPN and CDR2 SVGIG (reference sequence). The CDR3 bases are TGTGCGGGGTCTAGCGGGAGGCAAGATACGCAGTATTTT. Amino acid sequence: CAGSSGRQDTQYF. Together with reference TRBV30 and TRBJ2-3, the CDR3 gives the full variable domain: SQTIHQWPATLVQPVGSPLSLECTVEGTSNPNLYWYRQAAGRGLQLLFYSVGIGQISSEVPQNLSASRPQDRQFILSSKKLLLSDSGFYLCAGSSGRQDTQYFGPGTRLTVL.

The J gene is TRBJ2-7, the V gene TRBV19, with D tentatively TRBD1 (6 bases). Trimming took off 0 bases at V and 5 bases at J, with 14 bases between the two ends. CDR1 and CDR2 (germline): LNHDA, SQIVND (reference sequence). CDR3 length: 15 amino acids. In DNA form, the CDR3 reads TGTGCCAGTAGTATAGATGACAGGTCAATGGACGAGCAGTACTTC. Its protein is CASSIDDRSMDEQYF. The whole variable domain, filled in from reference TRBV19 and TRBJ2-7, reads DGGITQSPKYLFRKEGQNVTLSCEQNLNHDAMYWYRQDPGQGLRLIYYSQIVNDFQKGDIAEGYSVSREKKESFPLTVTSAQKNPTAFYLCASSIDDRSMDEQYFGPGTRLTVT.

This clonotype came up many times. The V gene is TRBV4-2, the J gene TRBJ1-1; the D is unclear. The V gene lost 8 bases and the J gene lost 0 bases, with 10 bases spanning the gap. The CDR3 totals 13 residues. The germline V gene encodes CDR1 LGHNA and CDR2 YNFKEQ. This CDR3 reads CASGLSMNTEAFF. In DNA form, the CDR3 reads TGTGCCAGCGGACTTTCGATGAACACTGAAGCTTTCTTT.

As regards this clonotype: A read error may explain this, as a much larger clone is one base away. This CDR3 fails to terminate in the conserved phenylalanine or tryptophan, so it likely reflects a read error. The gene calls are TRBV7-9 and TRBJ1-5; 7 bases agree with TRBD1. Germline lookup yields CDR1 SEHNR and CDR2 FQNEAQ (reference sequence). The CDR3 contains 15 residues. Germline trimming cut 6 bases from V and 0 bases from J; bases unmatched to any gene: 5. CDR3 amino acids: CASSSGQSSNQPQHS. CDR3 DNA: TGTGCCAGCAGTTCGGGACAGAGTAGCAATCAGCCCCAGCATTCT.

This clonotype appeared many times. The J gene is TRBJ2-2, the V gene TRBV9; D may correspond to TRBD1 or TRBD2 (6 bases each). The CDR3 is made up of 16 amino acids. CDR1 SGDLS and CDR2 YYNGEE come from the germline V gene. V was pared by 0 bases and J by 5 bases, with 14 bases between. The CDR3 reads CASSVVGGLGTGELFF. DNA of the CDR3: TGTGCCAGCAGCGTAGTAGGGGGGCTTGGAACCGGGGAGCTGTTTTTT.

Remarks on this clonotype: This CDR3 fails to terminate in the conserved phenylalanine or tryptophan, so it likely reflects a read error. The CDR3, as DNA: TGTGCCAGCAGCTTAGAGGGGACAGGGCCTTTCGAGCAGTACCTC. Its protein is CASSLEGTGPFEQYL. The V call is TRBV7-6, the J call TRBJ2-7; TRBD1 agrees at 9 bases. Germline V gene lookup returns CDR1 SGHVS and CDR2 FNYEAQ. The CDR3 spans 15 residues. V lost 1 base to trimming and J lost 6 bases; unmatched junction nucleotides: 7.

This sequence joins TRBV19 and TRBJ2-1, with D perhaps matching TRBD2 (6 bases). In germline, CDR1 is LNHDA, CDR2 SQIVND (reference sequence). V gave up 1 base and J gave up 6 bases, with 10 bases separating them. This CDR3 has 14 residues. Here the CDR3 DNA reads TGTGCCAGTAGTATAGTATTGGGGGGCAATGAGCAGTTCTTC. It translates to CASSIVLGGNEQFF.

As regards this clonotype: A much more abundant neighbour one base away suggests this may be a read error. The rearrangement uses TRBV4-2 and TRBJ2-3; D gene ambiguous. Germline V gene sequence: CDR1 LGHNA, CDR2 YNFKEQ. The CDR3 has 15 amino acids. The CDR3 coding sequence is TGTGCCCGCAGCTCTGGAGATACCTACACAGATACGCAGTATTTT. It encodes CARSSGDTYTDTQYF.

This clonotype was observed many times. The rearrangement links TRBV6-5 to TRBJ1-1, with D unresolved. CDR1 and CDR2 (germline): MNHEY, SVGAGI. The V gene lost 5 bases and the J gene lost 1 base, with 11 bases spanning the gap. CDR3 size: 14 residues. CDR3 amino acids: CASSVSRWNTEAFF. The CDR3 DNA follows: TGTGCCAGCAGTGTCAGCAGGTGGAACACTGAAGCTTTCTTT.

This clonotype was observed many times. The rearrangement links TRBV4-3 to TRBJ1-1; no clear D. CDR1 is LGHNA, CDR2 YSLEER, per germline. The CDR3 contains 14 residues. V was clipped by 7 bases and J by 0 bases, with 12 bases between them. This CDR3 reads CASTPSSLNTEAFF. The DNA for the CDR3 is TGCGCCAGCACTCCGAGTAGCTTGAACACTGAAGCTTTCTTT.

Regarding this clonotype: Since a much larger clone is just one base distant, this may be a read error. The CDR3 DNA sequence: TGCGCCAGCAGCTTGCAAAACTATGGCCACACCTTC. Translated, it gives CASSLQNYGHTF. The chain recombines TRBV5-1 with TRBJ1-2, with unresolved D. CDR3 size: 12 residues. Germline V gives CDR1 SGHRS, CDR2 YFSETQ.

Notes on this clonotype: A much larger clone sits a single nucleotide away, making a read error possible. The CDR3 DNA follows: TGTGCCGCCAGCAGAGACCGCAGAGCAGAGGCTTTCTTT. This translates into CAASRDRRAEAFF. The chain is built from TRBV15 and TRBJ1-1; no definite D call. The germline V gene encodes CDR1 LNHNV and CDR2 YYDKDF (reference sequence). CDR3 size: 13 residues.

This clonotype has at least ten counts. The V and J genes are TRBV5-1 and TRBJ2-1, with 8 bases aligning to TRBD1. The V and J ends lost 4 bases and 7 bases, in that order; junction bases with no gene match: 10. The CDR3 loop spans 15 amino acids. Germline V gene data show CDR1 as SGHRS and CDR2 as YFSETQ. The CDR3, as DNA: TGCGCCAGCAGCGCGGTGGGACAGGTGGTTAATGAGCAGTTCTTC. Translating gives CASSAVGQVVNEQFF.

The sample holds many counts of this clonotype. The gene calls are TRBV6-6 and TRBJ2-5, with 7 nucleotides matching TRBD2. The V gene's germline CDR1 is MNHNY and CDR2 SVGAGI (reference sequence). The CDR3 length is 15 residues. The trim removed 5 bases at V and 6 bases at J, leaving 12 bases unmatched. CDR3 bases: TGTGCCAGCAGTCCCCGCGGCGGGGGTGAGAAGACCCAGTACTTC. Translated, it gives CASSPRGGGEKTQYF.

This clonotype was seen many times. One end of the junction varies from germline; a read error may be responsible. The chain links TRBV2 to TRBJ1-4, with a tentative D call TRBD1 (6 bases). Germline-derived CDR1 and CDR2 are SNHLY and FYNNEI. The CDR3 runs 16 residues. The CDR3, as DNA: TGTGCCAGCAGCCAGGTCCTTTTCACAGGGAATGGAAAACTGTTTTTT. Translated, it gives CASSQVLFTGNGKLFF.